This T cell receptor (beta chain) was retrieved from a study of blood T cell repertoires in COVID-19. About the study: Material from acute and convalescent COVID-19 was sourced from the United States, Italy and Spain. PBMCs, B-cell-depleted T cells, or T cells were the source of the cDNA or gDNA that made up the material.

In the original processing: Researchers report that nucleated cell counts were estimated from reference gene primer amplification. Using immunoSEQ multiplex PCR, the repertoire was profiled, and TCRdb retains in-frame clones only, with some absent. That table furnishes V, J and clone size, whereas the DNA furnished D and trimming. The data show approximately 350,000 clones, with about 93% seen just once and approximately 3.5% held by the top ten. The table lists this clone with a count of one. V was clipped by 0 bases and J by 7 bases; unmatched bases: 8. This CDR3 region has 16 residues. Germline V gene lookup returns CDR1 MNHEY and CDR2 SMNVEV (reference sequence).

The sequenced sample consisted of peripheral blood. The genes are TRBV27 and TRBJ2-1; 8 bases fit TRBD2. This sequence originates from a woman aged 18-29 years who had recovered from COVID-19. The CDR3 DNA sequence: TGTGCCAGCAGTTTATCGCGGGGGGCGAGGGGGAATGAGCAGTTCTTC. This gives the protein CASSLSRGARGNEQFF.